The T cell receptor (beta chain) described here comes from a study of CD8 T cells in Susac syndrome. It was with random hexamers that about 0.45 to 1 ug RNA was reverse transcribed. By means of immunoSEQ multiplex PCR, TCR beta CDR3 spanning 54 Vbeta and 13 Jbeta underwent amplification. TCRdb used MiXCR to reprocess the immunoSEQ multiplex PCR reads, holding one entry per CDR3 protein. The sample consists of 100,000 to 150,000 distinct CDR3 sequences, over 95% of them appearing once. Looked up from germline, CDR1 is SGHRS and CDR2 is YFSETQ. This CDR3 region has 15 residues. Trimming at V came to 4 bases and at J to 4 bases, leaving 4 bases not matched to a gene.

Sequencing was performed on CD4+ T cells from PBMCs. The rearrangement joins TRBV5-1 to TRBJ2-2, with 10 bases matching TRBD1. The TCR was taken from a human donor with Susac syndrome. CDR3 residues: CASSRDRGSTGELFF. The CDR3 bases are TGCGCCAGCAGCAGGGACAGGGGCTCCACCGGGGAGCTGTTTTTT. The full variable domain, its missing parts supplied by reference TRBV5-1 and TRBJ2-2, is KAGVTQTPRYLIKTRGQQVTLSCSPISGHRSVSWYQQTPGQGLQFLFEYFSETQRNKGNFPGRFSGRQFSNSRSEMNVSTLELGDSALYLCASSRDRGSTGELFFGEGSRLTVL.